Listed below are T cell receptor beta chains from one sample, sequenced in a study of T cells in Graves' hyperthyroidism and ophthalmopathy. Each CDR3 protein gets one entry after TCRdb re-called the multiplex PCR reads with MiXCR. In the table there are about 360,000 distinct CDR3 sequences, about 13% of which are singletons. The material sequenced was blood. These receptors all stem from a woman between 18 and 29 years old with Graves' hyperthyroidism. CDR3s include the opening cysteine and the closing phenylalanine or tryptophan. A D gene is named only where the DNA matches it firmly. For some rows the clone size is stated as once, few or many, or as a class when expanded; others skip it.

abundance	v_gene	j_gene	d_gene	CDR3nt	CDR3aa
many	TRBV30	TRBJ2-7	TRBD2	TGTGCCTGGAGTTTACCGGGGGGGCAGTACTTC	CAWSLPGGQYF
few	TRBV11-2	TRBJ2-2	.	TGTGCCAGCAGCGCCGGAGTTTCGAACACCGGGGAGCTGTTTTTT	CASSAGVSNTGELFF
many	TRBV18	TRBJ2-1	.	TGTGCCAGCTCACCCCGGGACGCTGGCTACAATGAGCAGTTCTTC	CASSPRDAGYNEQFF
many	TRBV3-1	TRBJ2-7	TRBD2	TGTGCCAGCAGCCAAGATATAGTAGCGGGGGTCTACGAGCAGTACTTC	CASSQDIVAGVYEQYF
many	TRBV28	TRBJ1-4	TRBD1	TGTGCCAGCAGTAATCCGGGACAGGATAATGAAAAACTGTTTTTT	CASSNPGQDNEKLFF
many	TRBV11-2	TRBJ2-5	.	TGTGCCAGCAGCTTAGGAGACCTGGCCGAAGAGACCCAGTACTTC	CASSLGDLAEETQYF
many	TRBV2	TRBJ2-1	.	TGTGCCAGCAGTGACTCGGGAAAGCAGTTCTTC	CASSDSGKQFF
many	TRBV19	TRBJ1-1	.	TGTGCCAGTGGAGGACCCACCATTTTCAGAGAAGCTTTCTTT	CASGGPTIFREAFF
many	TRBV27	TRBJ2-7	.	TGTGCCAGCAGTTTAATCTCCCCTGGGGGGGGCCTGGGATACGAGCAGTACTTC	CASSLISPGGGLGYEQYF
.	TRBV6-1	TRBJ2-1	TRBD2	TGTGCCAGCAGTGACCGGGGAGCGGGGGCTTACAATGAGCAGTTCTTT	CASSDRGAGAYNEQFF
.	TRBV20-1	TRBJ2-3	TRBD2	TGCAGTGCGGAGACTAGCGGGAGTAGCGCAGATACGCAGTATTTT	CSAETSGSSADTQYF
many	TRBV30	TRBJ2-7	.	TGTGCCTGGGGCATATTGGGTTCCTACGAGCAGTACTTC	CAWGILGSYEQYF
many	TRBV5-5	TRBJ2-3	TRBD2	TGTGCCAGCAGCCCACCTAGCGGAAGCACAGATACGCAGTATTTT	CASSPPSGSTDTQYF
many	TRBV7-9	TRBJ2-3	.	TGTGCCAGCAGCCCTAGGCTACGCCTCACAGATACGCAGTATTTT	CASSPRLRLTDTQYF
many	TRBV5-6	TRBJ1-5	.	TGTGCCAGCAGCTTTAGGGGGAGGGATCAGCCCCAGCATTTT	CASSFRGRDQPQHF
many	TRBV6-1	TRBJ1-1	.	TGTGCCAGCAGTGAAGGGTCGGGGGGTCGCCCGAACACTGAAGCTTTCTTT	CASSEGSGGRPNTEAFF
.	TRBV18	TRBJ2-7	.	TGTGCCAGCTCACCTTTCGGGCCCGATCCCTACGAGCAGTACTTC	CASSPFGPDPYEQYF
many	TRBV28	TRBJ2-3	TRBD1	TGTGCCAGCAGTTTAGGAAACCCCTTCAGGGACAGGGCTACAGATACGCAGTATTTT	CASSLGNPFRDRATDTQYF
many	TRBV6-2/TRBV6-3	TRBJ2-5	TRBD1	TGTGCCAGCAGTTACTCCGGGACAGGGGGCGAGACCCAGTACTTC	CASSYSGTGGETQYF
many	TRBV7-3	TRBJ2-3	TRBD2	TGTGCCAGCAGCTCCGGACTAGCGGCAAGCACAGATACGCAGTATTTT	CASSSGLAASTDTQYF
many	TRBV12-3/TRBV12-4	TRBJ2-3	.	TGTGCCAGCAGTAAGACAGTAGCGGGCACAGATACGCAGTATTTT	CASSKTVAGTDTQYF
.	TRBV4-1	TRBJ2-5	.	TGCGCCAGCAGCCAAGATAGGACGGATGAAGAGACCCAGTACTTC	CASSQDRTDEETQYF
.	TRBV19	TRBJ2-7	.	TGTGCCAGTAGAAAATCCTGGCGGGAGCAGTACTTC	CASRKSWREQYF
many	TRBV19	TRBJ2-1	TRBD2	TGTGCCAGTAGTATTGGAGTAGCGGGAGTCAATGAGCAGTTCTTC	CASSIGVAGVNEQFF
many	TRBV20-1	TRBJ2-3	TRBD2	TGCAGTGTTTCCCGGACCGGGACTAGCGTCACAGATACGCAGTATTTT	CSVSRTGTSVTDTQYF
many	TRBV24-1	TRBJ2-1	.	TGTGCCACCAGTGATTATCGGTTCAATGAGCAGTTCTTC	CATSDYRFNEQFF
few	TRBV6-2/TRBV6-3	TRBJ2-3	.	TGTGCCAGCACAAAAGGCACAGATACGCAGTATTTT	CASTKGTDTQYF
many	TRBV27	TRBJ2-3	.	TGTGCCAGCAGTTGGACCGACACAGATACGCAGTATTTT	CASSWTDTDTQYF
.	TRBV27	TRBJ2-4	.	TGTGCCAGCAGTTTAGCAGGGACCAAAAACATTCAGTACTTC	CASSLAGTKNIQYF
many	TRBV6-1	TRBJ1-3	.	TGTGCCAGCACGTCGGGAAACACCATATATTTT	CASTSGNTIYF
.	TRBV14	TRBJ1-4	.	TGTGCCAGCAGCCAGTGGGGTCAAAATGAAAAACTGTTTTTT	CASSQWGQNEKLFF
.	TRBV20-1	TRBJ2-1	TRBD2	TGCAGTGCTAAGAGGGGGGCCAGGACTAGCGGGAAATATGAGCAGTTCTTC	CSAKRGARTSGKYEQFF
many	TRBV20-1	TRBJ2-1	TRBD2	TGCAGTGCTCCCCGACTAGCGGGAGTACGTGAGCAGTTCTTC	CSAPRLAGVREQFF
many	TRBV6-2/TRBV6-3	TRBJ2-2	TRBD2	TGTGCCAGCGCCCTAGCGGGGGTCGCGAACACCGGGGAGCTGTTTTTT	CASALAGVANTGELFF
.	TRBV19	TRBJ1-4	.	TGTGCCAGTAGTAGACCCCGGACAGTCCAACTACGGAATGAAAAACTGTTTTTT	CASSRPRTVQLRNEKLFF
many	TRBV7-8	TRBJ2-1	.	TGTGCCAGCAGCTTAGCGCGGGCCAGGGCAGACAATGAGCAGTTCTTC	CASSLARARADNEQFF
few	TRBV11-2	TRBJ2-7	TRBD1	TGTGCCAGCAGACCCCTTATCATCGGGACAGGGACCTACGAGCAGTACTTC	CASRPLIIGTGTYEQYF
many	TRBV3-1	TRBJ2-7	.	TGTGCCAGCAGCCAAGTCCTGGGTGAGTACGAGCAGTACTTC	CASSQVLGEYEQYF
.	TRBV28	TRBJ1-1	.	TGTGCCAGCAGATACTACAGGATCTCTGAAGCTTTCTTT	CASRYYRISEAFF
.	TRBV6-2/TRBV6-3	TRBJ2-7	.	TGTGCCAGCAGAATAGGAACGACAGCCTCCTACGAGCAGTACTTC	CASRIGTTASYEQYF
many	TRBV5-1	TRBJ2-7	TRBD1	TGCGCCAGCAGCTTGACGACGGGACAGGGGGGGTACGAGCAGTACTTC	CASSLTTGQGGYEQYF
many	TRBV12-3/TRBV12-4	TRBJ2-3	.	TGTGCCAGCAGTTTACGGGAACGCATCACAGATACGCAGTATTTT	CASSLRERITDTQYF
many	TRBV7-3	TRBJ1-6	.	TGTGCCAGCAGCTTGCAAACAGGGAAGGATTCACCCCTCCACTTT	CASSLQTGKDSPLHF
few	TRBV30	TRBJ2-6	TRBD1	TGTGCCTGGAGTAACGGACAGGGATTGGGCTCTGGGGCCAACGTCCTGACTTTC	CAWSNGQGLGSGANVLTF
few	TRBV7-9	TRBJ2-2	.	TGTGCCAGCAGCTTAGCTCACACCACCGGGGAGCTGTTTTTT	CASSLAHTTGELFF
many	TRBV7-9	TRBJ2-7	.	TGTGCCAGCAGCATGACAGGGGAGGGAAAGGGCGAGCAGTACTTC	CASSMTGEGKGEQYF
many	TRBV20-1	TRBJ1-1	.	TGCAGTGCTAGAGATGGGACCACCACAGGCACTGAAGCTTTCTTT	CSARDGTTTGTEAFF
many	TRBV29-1	TRBJ1-1	.	TGCAGCGTTGAGCCGTTACTCAACACTGAAGCTTTCTTT	CSVEPLLNTEAFF
many	TRBV10-3	TRBJ1-1	.	TGTGCCATCAGTGAGTCGGTGGGTTTGAACACTGAAGCTTTCTTT	CAISESVGLNTEAFF
many	TRBV9	TRBJ2-7	TRBD1	TGTGCCAGCAGCGCCCGGGACAGGGCCTACGAGCAGTACTTC	CASSARDRAYEQYF
many	TRBV3-1	TRBJ2-7	.	TGTGCCAGCAGCCAAGAGACCTACTACGAGCAGTACTTC	CASSQETYYEQYF
few	TRBV7-9	TRBJ1-3	.	TGTGCCAGCAGCCTCTTAACGGGGAGACGTAACTCTGGAAACACCATATATTTT	CASSLLTGRRNSGNTIYF
many	TRBV20-1	TRBJ2-7	TRBD2	TGCAGTGCTTCTAGCGGGTCTCCCTACGAGCAGTACTTC	CSASSGSPYEQYF
many	TRBV6-1	TRBJ2-7	.	TGTGCCAGCAGTCCTACAGGGGCGGGGGATTACGAGCAGTACTTC	CASSPTGAGDYEQYF
many	TRBV4-3	TRBJ2-3	TRBD1	TGCGCCAGCAGCCAAGCAAGACAGGGGGCAGATACGCAGTATTTT	CASSQARQGADTQYF